This passage covers 24 T cell receptor beta chains from one sample sequenced in a study of neurological immune-mediated disorders. A single record per CDR3 protein comes from TCRdb applying MiXCR to the 5' RACE reads. The sample shows roughly 59,000 distinct CDR3 sequences, more than 4.5% of them seen only once. The material sequenced was PBMCs. These receptors were obtained from a human donor with multiple sclerosis. The donor label of this sample is uncertain.

This clonotype was found a few times. The chain uses TRBV4-1 and TRBJ1-2; D is unresolved. CDR1 is MGHRA and CDR2 is YSYEKL in the germline V gene. V gave up 0 bases and J gave up 3 bases, with 11 bases separating them. CDR3 size: 15 residues. The CDR3 region is CASSQDLAGYYGYTF. As DNA, the CDR3 is TGCGCCAGCAGCCAAGATTTGGCGGGTTACTATGGCTACACCTTC.

This clonotype was picked up many times. V and J are TRBV2 and TRBJ1-5, with 8 positions matching TRBD1. CDR3 length: 14 amino acids. J lost 7 bases, V lost 4 bases, and 6 bases had no gene match. The germline CDR1 and CDR2 sequences are SNHLY and FYNNEI. The CDR3 loop reads CASSATGGQQPQHF. The DNA for the CDR3 is TGTGCCAGCAGTGCCACAGGGGGACAACAGCCCCAGCATTTT.

The sample holds many counts of this clonotype. V and J are TRBV5-1 and TRBJ2-1; D is ambiguous. The CDR3 sequence is 17 residues long. Germline V gene data show CDR1 as SGHRS and CDR2 as YFSETQ. Trimming removed 2 bases from V and 5 bases from J, with 20 bases in between. In DNA form, the CDR3 reads TGCGCCAGCAGCTTAGGAAACAGCTTGACCCTGAACAATGAGCAGTTCTTC. Its translation: CASSLGNSLTLNNEQFF.

The table lists this clonotype with many counts. The genes are TRBV3-1 and TRBJ1-6, with D perhaps TRBD1 (6 bases). Trimming pared 4 bases from V and 1 base from J, leaving 14 bases between. CDR3 length equals 17 residues. The germline V gene encodes CDR1 LGHDT and CDR2 YNNKEL (reference sequence). DNA of the CDR3: TGTGCCAGCAGCCCCCGGACAGTCCTGTCCTATAATTCACCCCTCCACTTT. Its translation: CASSPRTVLSYNSPLHF. Full variable domain (missing parts from reference TRBV3-1 and TRBJ1-6): DTAVSQTPKYLVTQMGNDKSIKCEQNLGHDTMYWYKQDSKKFLKIMFSYNNKELIINETVPNRFSPKSPDKAHLNLHINSLELGDSAVYFCASSPRTVLSYNSPLHFGNGTRLTVT.

The chain couples TRBV2 to TRBJ1-1, with a weak D call TRBD1 (6 bases). With 5 bases removed from V and 8 bases from J, the gap between germline ends came to 15 bases. This CDR3 comprises 13 residues. CDR1 and CDR2 (germline): SNHLY, FYNNEI. The CDR3 here is CASSPYREGEAFF. CDR3 sequence (DNA): TGTGCCAGCAGTCCCTACAGGGAGGGAGAAGCTTTCTTT. Full variable domain (outside the CDR3, taken from reference TRBV2 and TRBJ1-1): EPEVTQTPSHQVTQMGQEVILRCVPISNHLYFYWYRQILGQKVEFLVSFYNNEISEKSEIFDDQFSVERPDGSNFTLKIRSTKLEDSAMYFCASSPYREGEAFFGQGTRLTVV.

This clonotype showed up many times. The V call is TRBV7-8, the J call TRBJ1-2; maybe TRBD1 (5 bases). V gave up 11 bases and J gave up 0 bases, with 13 bases separating them. CDR1 is SGHVS and CDR2 is FQNEAQ in the germline V gene. CDR3 length: 13 amino acids. DNA of the CDR3: TGTGCCGCAAGACGAGGGGCTAACTATGGCTACACCTTC. Residues: CAARRGANYGYTF.

This clonotype appeared a single time. The V and J genes are TRBV5-1 and TRBJ2-7, with D perhaps being TRBD1 or TRBD2 (5 bases each). The germline V and J ends were trimmed by 0 bases and 3 bases, with 16 bases remaining between them. There are 16 residues in the CDR3. Germline values: CDR1 SGHRS, CDR2 YFSETQ. The CDR3 here is CASSLVRPGDDYEQYF. CDR3 in DNA: TGCGCCAGCAGCTTGGTTAGACCCGGGGACGACTACGAGCAGTACTTC.

This clonotype has a count of ten or more. The chain carries TRBV7-2 and TRBJ2-1; perhaps TRBD2 as D (6 bases). The germline CDR1 and CDR2 sequences are SGHTA and FQGNSA. The CDR3 length is 16 residues. Trimming removed 1 base at V and 3 bases at J, with 13 bases between. CDR3 protein: CASSLDGGANYNEQFF. The DNA for the CDR3 is TGTGCCAGCAGCTTAGATGGCGGGGCCAACTACAATGAGCAGTTCTTC.

This clonotype was counted many times. J is TRBJ1-2 and V is TRBV18, with 9 bases identical to TRBD1. V shed 3 bases and J 8 bases; nucleotides not matched to a gene: 7. This CDR3 comprises 14 residues. Germline values: CDR1 KGHSH, CDR2 LQKENI. As DNA, the CDR3 is TGTGCCAGCTCACCTCGGACAGGGGCAGAGGGCTACACCTTC. Its protein product is CASSPRTGAEGYTF.

This clonotype was seen many times. The chain is built from TRBV18 and TRBJ2-3; no firm D call. This CDR3 is 12 amino acids long. Germline CDR1 is KGHSH and CDR2 is LQKENI. Trimming pared 2 bases from V and 2 bases from J, leaving 2 bases between. CDR3 amino acids: CASSPVTDTQYF. The CDR3 DNA is TGTGCCAGCTCACCAGTCACAGATACGCAGTATTTT.

The gene calls are TRBV20-1 and TRBJ2-2, with TRBD2 matching 9 bases. After removal of 0 bases from V and 4 bases from J, the junction contained 3 bases not matched to a gene. Per the germline V gene, CDR1 is DFQATT and CDR2 is SNEGSKA (reference sequence). This CDR3 has 15 residues. The CDR3 bases are TGCAGTGCTAGAGATCTAGCGGGGCCCACCGGGGAGCTGTTTTTT. Its translation is CSARDLAGPTGELFF.

This clonotype was observed at least ten times. The rearrangement uses TRBV7-9 and TRBJ1-4; no firm D call. In germline, CDR1 is SEHNR, CDR2 FQNEAQ (reference sequence). The CDR3 contains 15 residues. Trimming took off 2 bases at V and 7 bases at J, with 14 bases between the two ends. The CDR3 DNA follows: TGTGCCAGCAGCTTATTGGAGGACGCCGGTGAAAAACTGTTTTTT. This codes for CASSLLEDAGEKLFF.

This clonotype came up many times. The chain links TRBV5-8 to TRBJ2-1; D is possibly TRBD2 (5 bases). Trimming pared 0 bases from V and 6 bases from J, leaving 7 bases between. Germline V gene data show CDR1 as SGHTS and CDR2 as YDEGEE. The CDR3 has 13 residues. The CDR3 DNA reads as TGTGCCAGCAGCTTGGTCGGGGTCAATGAGCAGTTCTTC. This translates into CASSLVGVNEQFF. Filled out from reference TRBV5-8 and TRBJ2-1, the complete variable domain reads EAGVTQSPTHLIKTRGQQATLRCSPISGHTSVYWYQQALGLGLQFLLWYDEGEERNRGNFPPRFSGRQFPNYSSELNVNALELEDSALYLCASSLVGVNEQFFGPGTRLTVL.

The table lists this clonotype with many counts. J is TRBJ1-2 and V is TRBV12-3 or TRBV12-4; 8 nucleotides match TRBD1. The CDR3 has 13 residues. V lost 5 bases, J lost 8 bases, and 7 bases stayed unmatched. The CDR3 sequence: CASSQDRVGGYTF. CDR3 sequence (DNA): TGTGCCAGCAGTCAGGACAGGGTGGGAGGCTACACCTTC.

There are many counts of this clonotype. The chain recombines TRBV5-1 with TRBJ1-4, with 8 positions matching TRBD1. Looked up from germline, CDR1 is SGHRS and CDR2 is YFSETQ. V dropped 1 base and J dropped 3; count of bases not matched to a gene: 5. This CDR3 comprises 16 residues. This chain's CDR3 is CASSLNQGAPNEKLFF. The CDR3 bases are TGCGCCAGCAGCTTGAACCAGGGGGCACCTAATGAAAAACTGTTTTTT.

This clonotype came up many times. The chain combines TRBV7-2 with TRBJ2-7, with TRBD2 matching 9 bases. With V trimmed by 5 bases and J by 5 bases, 10 bases remained unmatched. The CDR3 covers 15 residues. Germline V CDR1 and CDR2: SGHTA, FQGNSA. The DNA of the CDR3 is TGTGCCAGCAGCCCTGTCGGCGGGGGGGCCCACGAGCAGTACTTC. Residues: CASSPVGGGAHEQYF.

This clonotype was seen ten or more times. The CDR3 protein is CASSRGNEQFF. CDR3 bases: TGTGCCAGCAGTAGGGGGAATGAGCAGTTCTTC. The genes are TRBV27 and TRBJ2-1; D may be TRBD1 (6 bases). Germline V gene data show CDR1 as MNHEY and CDR2 as SMNVEV (reference sequence). This CDR3 has 11 residues. V gave up 5 bases and J gave up 7 bases, with 6 bases separating them.

The rearrangement joins TRBV10-3 to TRBJ1-1; TRBD1 is a possible D gene (6 bases). Germline V CDR1 and CDR2: ENHRY, SYGVKD. CDR3 length equals 14 residues. Between the trimmed V and J ends, which lost 4 bases and 6 bases, there was a span of 15 bases. The CDR3 region is CAISAGNGGPEAFF. The CDR3, as DNA: TGTGCCATCAGTGCTGGGAATGGGGGCCCTGAAGCTTTCTTT.

This clonotype turned up a few times. The chain combines TRBV19 with TRBJ1-5; tentatively, D is TRBD1 (5 bases). CDR1 LNHDA and CDR2 SQIVND come from the germline V gene (reference sequence). V lost 6 bases to trimming and J lost 0 bases, with 21 bases between them. This CDR3 contains 18 residues. The CDR3 coding sequence is TGTGCCAGTAGAAGGGGAAGAGCAGGTGACTATAGCAATCAGCCCCAGCATTTT. It codes for CASRRGRAGDYSNQPQHF.

This clonotype was observed many times. The chain is built from TRBV6-5 and TRBJ2-1, with 8 bases that match TRBD2. The germline CDR1 and CDR2 sequences are MNHEY and SVGAGI. J gave up 4 bases and V 2 bases, and 4 bases lay outside the gene matches. The CDR3 spans 15 residues. CDR3 in amino acids: CASSYVAGTYNEQFF. DNA for the CDR3: TGTGCCAGCAGTTACGTAGCGGGGACATACAATGAGCAGTTCTTC.

Many counts were recorded for this clonotype. The V and J genes are TRBV5-6 and TRBJ2-5; D call uncertain. The CDR3 has 13 residues. The ends were cut back, 1 base at V and 5 bases at J, with 9 bases in the middle. Germline CDR1 SGHDT, CDR2 YYEEEE. The CDR3: CASSLFGFETQYF. The CDR3 nucleotides are TGTGCCAGCAGCTTGTTCGGGTTTGAGACCCAGTACTTC.

This clonotype occurred many times. This sequence joins TRBV27 and TRBJ1-1; no firm D call. Germline V CDR1 and CDR2: MNHEY, SMNVEV (reference sequence). Trimming left V 1 base short and J 9 bases short, with 15 bases between. The CDR3 consists of 14 residues. CDR3 sequence: CASSLFSEKDKAFF. DNA for the CDR3: TGTGCCAGCAGTTTATTCTCGGAGAAAGACAAAGCTTTCTTT.

This clonotype was seen ten or more times. The chain employs TRBV18 and TRBJ2-7, with D maybe TRBD2 (6 bases). The germline CDR1 and CDR2 sequences are KGHSH and LQKENI. Trimming pared 0 bases from V and 6 bases from J, leaving 15 bases between. This CDR3 contains 15 residues. As DNA, the CDR3 is TGTGCCAGCTCACCACCGTCCGGGAGTAAGGGCGAGCAGTACTTC. This sequence encodes CASSPPSGSKGEQYF. The full variable domain, rest sourced from reference TRBV18 and TRBJ2-7, is NAGVMQNPRHLVRRRGQEARLRCSPMKGHSHVYWYRQLPEEGLKFMVYLQKENIIDESGMPKERFSAEFPKEGPSILRIQQVVRGDSAAYFCASSPPSGSKGEQYFGPGTRLTVT.

This clonotype was found many times. The chain is built from TRBV20-1 and TRBJ2-3; 10 nucleotides align to TRBD2. Per germline, CDR1 DFQATT and CDR2 SNEGSKA (reference sequence). This CDR3 spans 13 amino acids. With V trimmed by 3 bases and J by 5 bases, 2 bases remained unmatched. The CDR3 DNA is TGCAGTGCTAGTCTAGCGGGGGTAGATACGCAGTATTTT. This translates into CSASLAGVDTQYF.